This passage covers 20 T cell receptor beta chains from one sample sequenced in a study of cytomegalovirus exposure and HLA in healthy donors. In the PCR, 60 Vbeta and 13 Jbeta primers were used. Repertoires were generated with immunoSEQ multiplex PCR, while TCRdb's copy carries only in-frame clones and drops some. The sample shows some 150,000 clones, 80% to 85% of them seen only once. The sequencing input was PBMCs. These receptors were taken from a woman younger than 30 in good health and CMV-seronegative.

CDR3 bases: TGTGCCAGCAGCCTAGGGACCAGCGGGGGTTACAATGAGCAGTTCTTC. Amino acid sequence: CASSLGTSGGYNEQFF. V is TRBV4-2 and J is TRBJ2-1, with TRBD2 identical over 8 bases. There are 16 residues in the CDR3. V lost 4 bases to trimming and J lost 4 bases; unmatched junction nucleotides: 9. CDR1 and CDR2 from the germline V gene are LGHNA and YNFKEQ.

Only one count was recorded for this clone. This chain links TRBV5-1 with TRBJ1-6; the match to TRBD1 covers 9 bases. The CDR3 totals 15 residues. Germline CDR1 and CDR2: SGHRS and YFSETQ. Trimming took 3 bases from V and 9 from J; bases not matched to a gene: 7. The CDR3 protein is CASSSTDRGGSPLHF. CDR3 DNA sequence: TGCGCCAGCAGCTCCACCGACAGGGGGGGTTCACCCCTCCACTTT.

On this clone itself: One junction end disagrees with the germline gene, perhaps due to a read error. This same CDR3 is encoded by further DNA sequences in the sample. This rearrangement joins TRBV7-9 to TRBJ2-3; 9 nucleotides agree with TRBD2. The length of the CDR3 is 15 residues. Germline loops: CDR1 SEHNR, CDR2 FQNEAQ (reference sequence). In DNA, the CDR3 is TGCGCCAGCAGCTTAATGGGACTAGCAGGCGATACGCAGTATTTT. It codes for CASSLMGLAGDTQYF.

The chain carries TRBV9 and TRBJ2-7, with 7 bases aligning to TRBD2. V was pared by 4 bases and J by 2 bases, with 12 bases of the junction left unmatched. The CDR3 has 16 amino acids. Germline V CDR1 and CDR2: SGDLS, YYNGEE. The CDR3: CASSPRDYLLPYEQYF. CDR3 nucleotides: TGTGCCAGCAGCCCCCGGGACTACCTTCTACCCTACGAGCAGTACTTC.

There are a few counts of this clone. The V call is TRBV6-5, the J call TRBJ1-6; D is uncertain. The CDR3 consists of 13 residues. Trimming took off 9 bases at V and 7 bases at J, with 13 bases between the two ends. CDR1 MNHEY and CDR2 SVGAGI come from the germline V gene. CDR3 bases: TGTGCCAGTTCAGCGCCTCTCAATTCACCCCTCCACTTT. Translated: CASSAPLNSPLHF.

The chain has TRBV7-2 and TRBJ2-1; a weak D match, TRBD2 (6 bases). The CDR3 loop spans 15 amino acids. Trimming pared 1 base from V and 8 bases from J, leaving 15 bases between. Per the germline V gene, CDR1 is SGHTA and CDR2 is FQGNSA. The CDR3 protein is CASSLVGGVGDEQFF. The DNA for the CDR3 is TGTGCCAGCAGCTTAGTAGGCGGGGTGGGCGATGAGCAGTTCTTC.

This chain links TRBV7-2 with TRBJ2-7, with a tentative D call TRBD2 (7 bases). The germline V and J ends were trimmed by 6 bases and 3 bases, with 18 bases remaining between them. Germline V gene lookup returns CDR1 SGHTA and CDR2 FQGNSA. This CDR3 has 15 amino acids. CDR3 nucleotides: TGTGCCAGCAGAGGGGCGGGGGCCGGTATCTACGAGCAGTACTTC. Its protein product is CASRGAGAGIYEQYF.

The J gene is TRBJ2-7, the V gene TRBV19; 11 bases fit TRBD2. Germline V gives CDR1 LNHDA, CDR2 SQIVND (reference sequence). J lost 6 bases, V lost 5 bases, and 9 bases had no gene match. The CDR3 covers 15 residues. CDR3 sequence: CASSRTDSGGGEQYF. DNA for the CDR3: TGTGCCAGTAGTCGGACGGATAGCGGGGGGGGCGAGCAGTACTTC.

This clone was seen a few times. V and J are TRBV28 and TRBJ2-3; 8 positions agree with TRBD2. This CDR3 spans 21 amino acids. Germline trimming cut 2 bases from V and 4 bases from J; bases unmatched to any gene: 23. Germline CDR1 MDHEN, CDR2 SYDVKM. The CDR3 spells CASSLGPRLEVAGTHPDTQYF. CDR3 bases: TGTGCCAGCAGTTTAGGACCCCGCTTGGAGGTAGCGGGGACCCACCCAGATACGCAGTATTTT.

This chain uses TRBV2 with TRBJ1-5, with D possibly being TRBD1 (5 bases). CDR3 size: 19 residues. Germline V gene sequence: CDR1 SNHLY, CDR2 FYNNEI. V dropped 0 bases and J dropped 2 bases, with 20 bases sitting between them. The CDR3 is CASSEALFAQEQGNQPQHF. CDR3 nucleotide sequence: TGTGCCAGCAGTGAAGCGCTTTTTGCTCAGGAACAGGGCAATCAGCCCCAGCATTTT.

The V and J genes are TRBV19 and TRBJ2-7, with 8 bases matching TRBD1. The CDR3 spans 14 residues. With 1 base clipped from V and 4 bases from J, the junction kept 3 bases outside the gene matches. CDR1 and CDR2 from the germline V gene are LNHDA and SQIVND (reference sequence). The CDR3 here is CASSIGDRRYEQYF. For the CDR3, the DNA is TGTGCCAGTAGTATAGGGGACAGGAGATACGAGCAGTACTTC.

The V gene is TRBV27, the J gene TRBJ1-5; a possible D gene is TRBD1 (5 bases). The germline V gene encodes CDR1 MNHEY and CDR2 SMNVEV (reference sequence). V was cut by 6 bases and J by 2 bases, with 14 bases left in between. This CDR3 contains 15 residues. The chain's CDR3 is CASSLRVGGNQPQHF. CDR3 sequence (DNA): TGTGCCAGCAGCTTACGTGTAGGGGGCAATCAGCCCCAGCATTTT.

V is TRBV7-9 and J is TRBJ1-6, with 8 bases aligning to TRBD1. The V and J ends lost 7 bases and 5 bases, in that order; junction bases with no gene match: 4. Germline lookup yields CDR1 SEHNR and CDR2 FQNEAQ (reference sequence). CDR3 size: 14 residues. The CDR3, as DNA: TGTGCCAGCAATGAGGACAGGGATAATTCACCCCTCCACTTT. Its protein product is CASNEDRDNSPLHF.

V and J are TRBV19 and TRBJ2-7, with 9 bases that match TRBD1. The V segment lost 7 bases and the J segment 5 bases; nucleotides outside the gene matches: 12. Germline-derived CDR1 and CDR2 are LNHDA and SQIVND (reference sequence). The CDR3 is made up of 15 amino acids. CDR3 nucleotides: TGTGCCAGTAAAAAGGAGGGACAGGGCCTCGACGAGCAGTACTTC. Translation: CASKKEGQGLDEQYF.

The chain couples TRBV19 to TRBJ1-1, with 7 bases aligning to TRBD1. The CDR3 extends over 15 amino acids. From germline, CDR1 is LNHDA and CDR2 SQIVND (reference sequence). J gave up 4 bases and V 2 bases, and 7 bases lay outside the gene matches. The CDR3 here is CASSIPRGRTTEAFF. The DNA of the CDR3 is TGTGCCAGTAGTATACCTAGGGGGCGGACCACTGAAGCTTTCTTT. Full variable domain (remainder filled in from reference TRBV19 and TRBJ1-1): DGGITQSPKYLFRKEGQNVTLSCEQNLNHDAMYWYRQDPGQGLRLIYYSQIVNDFQKGDIAEGYSVSREKKESFPLTVTSAQKNPTAFYLCASSIPRGRTTEAFFGQGTRLTVV.

The chain links TRBV5-1 to TRBJ2-2; TRBD2 matches at 7 bases. J gave up 5 bases and V 2 bases, and 6 bases lay outside the gene matches. Germline V gene sequence: CDR1 SGHRS, CDR2 YFSETQ. This CDR3 comprises 15 residues. The CDR3 protein is CASSFRAGETGELFF. The CDR3 nucleotides are TGCGCCAGCAGCTTTCGGGCGGGGGAGACCGGGGAGCTGTTTTTT. Full variable domain (remainder filled in from reference TRBV5-1 and TRBJ2-2): KAGVTQTPRYLIKTRGQQVTLSCSPISGHRSVSWYQQTPGQGLQFLFEYFSETQRNKGNFPGRFSGRQFSNSRSEMNVSTLELGDSALYLCASSFRAGETGELFFGEGSRLTVL.

The CDR3 spells CASSWGLTSTDTQYF. The CDR3, as DNA: TGTGCCAGCAGCTGGGGGCTGACTAGCACAGATACGCAGTATTTT. The chain is built from TRBV5-6 and TRBJ2-3, with a tentative D call TRBD1 (6 bases). V was pared by 3 bases and J by 0 bases, with 11 bases between. This CDR3 has 15 amino acids. Germline V gene sequence: CDR1 SGHDT, CDR2 YYEEEE.

The chain recombines TRBV5-1 with TRBJ2-3; 8 nucleotides align to TRBD2. This CDR3 comprises 16 residues. Germline V gene sequence: CDR1 SGHRS, CDR2 YFSETQ. Trimming cost V 0 bases and J 1 base; bases outside gene matches: 4. Here the CDR3 DNA reads TGCGCCAGCAGCTTGGAAGGTAGCGGGGGCACAGATACGCAGTATTTT. Its protein is CASSLEGSGGTDTQYF.

J is TRBJ1-4 and V is TRBV6-1; TRBD1 matches at 7 bases. This CDR3 spans 13 amino acids. From germline, CDR1 is MNHNS and CDR2 SASEGT. The V and J ends lost 6 bases and 9 bases, in that order; junction bases with no gene match: 7. The CDR3 nucleotides are TGTGCCAGCAGGCCCGGGGACAGAAAAAAACTGTTTTTT. Protein sequence: CASRPGDRKKLFF.

The sample holds one count of this clone. The chain combines TRBV7-9 with TRBJ1-5; D is unresolved. CDR1 and CDR2 from the germline V gene are SEHNR and FQNEAQ (reference sequence). The CDR3 extends over 14 amino acids. Trimming left V 5 bases short and J 2 bases short, with 10 bases between. CDR3 DNA sequence: TGTGCCAGCAGCGTCGGAACAGGCAATCAGCCCCAGCATTTT. Protein sequence: CASSVGTGNQPQHF.